The present T cell receptor (beta chain) was sequenced within a study of OX40 agonist ivuxolimab in advanced cancers. Overall study: A diagnosis of hepatocellular carcinoma, melanoma, renal cell or head and neck cancer was present in dose-escalation patients. Antecedent anti-PD-1, anti-PD-L1 or anti-CTLA-4 therapy was permissible, with 40% having received some.

Here immunoSEQ multiplex PCR was the method, and the copy in TCRdb shows in-frame clones only, minus some. This table holds about 59,000 clones, roughly 85% found once. The CDR3 has 17 residues. The V end was cut by 9 bases, the J end by 4 bases, with 22 bases between. Per the germline V gene, CDR1 is MDHEN and CDR2 is SYDVKM. Sequenced here: CD4+ or CD8+ T cells sorted from blood, sampled in a trial of the OX40 agonist ivuxolimab. V and J are TRBV28 and TRBJ2-6; the D gene is possibly TRBD1 (5 bases). This receptor was obtained from an adult with an advanced solid tumor such as melanoma, head and neck, liver or kidney cancer. The CDR3 coding sequence is TGTGCCAGTGGTGGCGTGGGGCATCACTTAGGGGCCAACGTCCTGACTTTC. It is translated as CASGGVGHHLGANVLTF.